One TCR beta chain is described in this entry. The antigen is unknown. The final CDR3 position lacks the conserved phenylalanine or tryptophan, pointing to a likely read error. This entry belongs to a study of T cells after yellow fever vaccination. Generation of TCR cDNA used 5'RACE template switching (which added a universal primer site and UMIs). TCRdb re-called the 5' RACE reads with MiXCR, one entry per CDR3 protein. This table has about 340,000 distinct CDR3 sequences, about 4% appearing once. Study-level findings and limits: Clonotypes shared by both compartments, CD4 and CD8, made up a small share.

V lost 3 bases, J lost 2 bases, and 7 bases stayed unmatched. This CDR3 has 16 amino acids. Germline CDR1 reads SGHTA; CDR2 reads FQGNSA. The rearrangement joins TRBV7-2 to TRBJ2-3; 8 nucleotides agree with TRBD2. The clonotype originates from a man younger than 35 who received the YFV17D yellow fever vaccine. The specimen was PBMCs, collected 5 days after the yellow fever booster vaccination. This CDR3 is CASSFKAGAYTDTQYY. DNA of the CDR3: TGTGCCAGCAGCTTTAAAGCGGGGGCCTACACAGATACGCAGTATTAT.